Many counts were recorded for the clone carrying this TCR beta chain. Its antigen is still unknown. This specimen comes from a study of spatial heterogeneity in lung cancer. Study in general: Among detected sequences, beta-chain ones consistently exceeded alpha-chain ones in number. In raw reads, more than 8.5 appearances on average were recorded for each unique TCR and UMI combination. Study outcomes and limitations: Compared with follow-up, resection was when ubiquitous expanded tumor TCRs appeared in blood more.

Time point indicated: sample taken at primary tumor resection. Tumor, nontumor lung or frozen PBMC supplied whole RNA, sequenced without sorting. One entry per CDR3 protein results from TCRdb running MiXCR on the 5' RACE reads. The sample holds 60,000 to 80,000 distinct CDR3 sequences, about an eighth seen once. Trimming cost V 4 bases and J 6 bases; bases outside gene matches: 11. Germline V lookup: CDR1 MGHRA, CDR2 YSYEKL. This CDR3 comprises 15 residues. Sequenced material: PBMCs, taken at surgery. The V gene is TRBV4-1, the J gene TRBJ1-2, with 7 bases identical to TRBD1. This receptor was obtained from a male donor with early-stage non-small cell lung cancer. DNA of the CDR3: TGCGCCAGCAGCCTCGGAATTGGGACAGCGGATGGCTACACCTTC. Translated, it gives CASSLGIGTADGYTF.